The sequence of this T cell receptor beta chain was determined in a study of STAT5B mutations in CD4+ large granular lymphocyte leukemia. Germline assignment: CDR1 SGHDN and CDR2 FVKESK. CDR3 length equals 17 residues. With 4 bases removed from V and 0 bases from J, the gap between germline ends came to 15 bases. Profiling relied on immunoSEQ multiplex PCR, and the TCRdb table lists in-frame clones only, not all of them. The sample consists of about 31,000 clones, roughly nine tenths of them appearing once. The origin of this receptor is a human donor in good health. Source material: CD4+ T cells from blood buffy coats. The chain has TRBV14 and TRBJ2-2; D not resolved. CDR3 residues: CASSRNKGPANTGELFF. DNA of the CDR3: TGTGCCAGCAGCCGTAACAAAGGACCGGCGAACACCGGGGAGCTGTTTTTT.